This passage covers 23 T cell receptor beta chains from one sample sequenced in a study of cytotoxic CD8 clonotypes in ibrutinib-treated CLL. Clones were sequenced by immunoSEQ multiplex PCR, and TCRdb holds only the in-frame ones, with some missing. The repertoire includes 150,000 or so clones, 81% of them detected once, and under 2.5% sits in the top ten. The sequencing here drew on PBMCs, taken after 12 months of ibrutinib treatment. The receptors stem from a human donor with chronic lymphocytic leukemia.

The sample holds one count of this clone. The gene calls are TRBV6-5 and TRBJ2-7; D is possibly TRBD1 (6 bases). V was pared by 5 bases and J by 1 base, with 12 bases between. The CDR3 has 14 residues. Germline V gene sequence: CDR1 MNHEY, CDR2 SVGAGI. CDR3 coding DNA: TGTGCCAGCAGTCTCGACAGGCTTTCCTACGAGCAGTACTTC. Translation: CASSLDRLSYEQYF.

The CDR3 reads CASSLQGANIQYF. In DNA form, the CDR3 reads TGTGCCAGCAGCTTGCAGGGGGCGAACATTCAGTACTTC. The V call is TRBV7-8, the J call TRBJ2-4, with 8 bases lining up with TRBD1. Trimming at V came to 3 bases and at J to 7 bases, leaving 2 bases not matched to a gene. The CDR3 contains 13 residues. The germline V gene encodes CDR1 SGHVS and CDR2 FQNEAQ. The variable domain in full, with the rest retrieved from reference TRBV7-8 and TRBJ2-4, is GAGVSQSPRYKVAKRGQDVALRCDPISGHVSLFWYQQALGQGPEFLTYFQNEAQLDKSGLPSDRFFAERPEGSVSTLKIQRTQQEDSAVYLCASSLQGANIQYFGAGTRLSVL.

V and J are TRBV5-1 and TRBJ2-1; TRBD2 matches 11 bases. Germline CDR1 SGHRS, CDR2 YFSETQ. This CDR3 is built from 14 residues. After removal of 4 bases from V and 6 bases from J, the junction contained 3 bases not matched to a gene. CDR3 residues: CASSPGTSGNEQFF. In DNA form, the CDR3 reads TGCGCCAGCAGCCCTGGGACTAGCGGCAATGAGCAGTTCTTC. The full variable domain, in which reference TRBV5-1 and TRBJ2-1 provide the parts outside the CDR3, is KAGVTQTPRYLIKTRGQQVTLSCSPISGHRSVSWYQQTPGQGLQFLFEYFSETQRNKGNFPGRFSGRQFSNSRSEMNVSTLELGDSALYLCASSPGTSGNEQFFGPGTRLTVL.

This clone appeared many times. The chain links TRBV6-5 to TRBJ2-7, with 7 positions matching TRBD2. V lost 3 bases to trimming and J lost 5 bases; unmatched junction nucleotides: 7. The CDR3 consists of 14 residues. Germline V gene lookup returns CDR1 MNHEY and CDR2 SVGAGI. The CDR3 loop reads CASSYSRERNEQYF. For the CDR3, the DNA is TGTGCCAGCAGTTATTCGCGGGAGAGGAACGAGCAGTACTTC.

This sequence joins TRBV30 and TRBJ2-3; 10 bases are shared with TRBD2. Germline values: CDR1 GTSNPN, CDR2 SVGIG (reference sequence). V gave up 5 bases and J gave up 0 bases; unmatched junction bases: 2. The CDR3 extends over 14 amino acids. The CDR3 reads CAWGLAVSTDTQYF. CDR3 nucleotide sequence: TGTGCCTGGGGACTAGCGGTTAGCACAGATACGCAGTATTTT.

The V gene is TRBV7-2, the J gene TRBJ1-1; 9 bases are a match to TRBD1. The V and J ends lost 5 bases and 4 bases, in that order; junction bases with no gene match: 5. Germline V lookup: CDR1 SGHTA, CDR2 FQGNSA. The CDR3 is made up of 14 amino acids. CDR3 loop: CASSEQGAFTEAFF. The CDR3 nucleotides are TGTGCCAGCAGCGAACAGGGGGCGTTCACTGAAGCTTTCTTT.

This rearrangement joins TRBV21-1 to TRBJ2-1; TRBD1, the D gene given by the table, was not confirmed from the DNA. TRBV21-1 is a pseudogene segment. The CDR3 spans 16 residues. The CDR3 region has the DNA TGTGCCAGCAGCAAAGGGGGCGGTTACTTCATCAATGAGCAGTTCTTC. It is translated as CASSKGGGYFINEQFF.

The J gene is TRBJ1-2, the V gene TRBV6-5; 8 nucleotides align to TRBD1. V gave up 5 bases and J gave up 4 bases; unmatched junction bases: 3. CDR1 and CDR2 from the germline V gene are MNHEY and SVGAGI. The CDR3 is made up of 13 amino acids. The CDR3 region is CASSVTGAYGYTF. As DNA, the CDR3 is TGTGCCAGCAGTGTGACAGGGGCCTATGGCTACACCTTC.

The chain carries TRBV2 and TRBJ2-5; maybe TRBD2 (5 bases). Germline V CDR1 and CDR2: SNHLY, FYNNEI. Between the trimmed V and J ends, which lost 6 bases and 1 base, there was a span of 15 bases. The CDR3 is 15 amino acids. For the CDR3, the DNA is TGTGCCAGCAGCCCTGGACTTGATCCCCAAGAGACCCAGTACTTC. This gives the protein CASSPGLDPQETQYF.

The V call is TRBV2, the J call TRBJ2-7; D remains ambiguous. CDR3 length: 11 amino acids. V was trimmed by 3 bases and J by 7 bases, leaving 7 bases between them. Germline CDR1 is SNHLY and CDR2 is FYNNEI. This CDR3 reads CASSEKGEQYF. Written as DNA, the CDR3 is TGTGCCAGCAGTGAGAAGGGAGAGCAGTACTTC.

The chain has TRBV6-5 and TRBJ2-4; a weak D match, TRBD2 (5 bases). The germline V and J ends were trimmed by 4 bases and 2 bases, with 9 bases remaining between them. The CDR3 covers 14 residues. The germline CDR1 and CDR2 sequences are MNHEY and SVGAGI. DNA for the CDR3: TGTGCCAGCAGTTCCCGCGGGCCCAAAAACATTCAGTACTTC. As protein: CASSSRGPKNIQYF.

V and J are TRBV14 and TRBJ2-3; tentatively, D is TRBD2 (6 bases). The CDR3 is 18 residues long. The ends were cut back, 0 bases at V and 6 bases at J, with 22 bases in the middle. Germline CDR1 reads SGHDN; CDR2 reads FVKESK. CDR3 sequence (DNA): TGTGCCAGCAGCCAAGATCCGGCTAGCGACACCGAGAGCGATACGCAGTATTTT. Amino acid sequence: CASSQDPASDTESDTQYF.

The CDR3: CASSPGPSQETQYF. Written as DNA, the CDR3 is TGTGCCAGCAGCCCCGGGCCTAGCCAAGAGACCCAGTACTTC. The V call is TRBV28, the J call TRBJ2-5; D is ambiguous. V lost 6 bases to trimming and J lost 1 base, with 12 bases between them. Germline CDR1 MDHEN, CDR2 SYDVKM. This CDR3 region has 14 residues.

This clone was detected only once. J is TRBJ1-1 and V is TRBV5-4; 8 bases agree with TRBD1. Germline V gives CDR1 SGHNT, CDR2 YYREEE (reference sequence). The CDR3 contains 16 residues. With 4 bases clipped from V and 5 bases from J, the junction kept 13 bases outside the gene matches. The CDR3 coding sequence is TGTGCCAGCAGCAACCGGACAGGGCATGTGGGTACTGAAGCTTTCTTT. Translated: CASSNRTGHVGTEAFF.

In DNA, the CDR3 is TGTGCCAGCAGCCAAGGCAGGGCGGTACGGGGCACAGATACGCAGTATTTT. It is translated as CASSQGRAVRGTDTQYF. V and J are TRBV14 and TRBJ2-3; tentatively, D is TRBD1 (5 bases). Trimming shortened V by 1 base and J by 1 base, and 15 bases separated the two germline ends. The CDR3 runs to 17 residues. Germline CDR1 SGHDN, CDR2 FVKESK.

This chain connects TRBV7-9 to TRBJ2-2, with D maybe TRBD1 (6 bases). With 5 bases removed from V and 4 bases from J, the gap between germline ends came to 20 bases. CDR3 length equals 17 residues. CDR1 and CDR2 (germline): SEHNR, FQNEAQ (reference sequence). CDR3 region: CASSPLRAGAGTGELFF. As DNA, the CDR3 is TGTGCCAGCAGCCCCCTGCGAGCAGGGGCGGGCACCGGGGAGCTGTTTTTT.

The V gene is TRBV29-1, the J gene TRBJ1-5; 11 bases line up with TRBD1. Germline assignment: CDR1 SQVTM and CDR2 ANQGSEA. With 7 bases clipped from V and 2 bases from J, the junction kept 4 bases outside the gene matches. This CDR3 region has 14 residues. As DNA, the CDR3 is TGCAGCGGGGGGACAGGGGGTGGCAATCAGCCCCAGCATTTT. Residues: CSGGTGGGNQPQHF.

V and J are TRBV7-2 and TRBJ2-7; 9 bases are a match to TRBD2. Germline-derived CDR1 and CDR2 are SGHTA and FQGNSA. The junction had 7 bases not matched to a gene; V was cut back by 4 bases and J by 6 bases. CDR3 size: 14 residues. The CDR3 sequence: CASSSIAGVGEQYF. The CDR3 coding sequence is TGTGCCAGCAGCTCAATAGCGGGAGTCGGCGAGCAGTACTTC.

This chain connects TRBV4-1 to TRBJ1-2, with D possibly TRBD1 on 5 matching bases. This CDR3 is built from 16 residues. Germline CDR1 is MGHRA and CDR2 is YSYEKL. V lost 1 base and J 7 bases, leaving 19 bases between the germline ends. The CDR3 DNA is TGCGCCAGCAGCCAAGGTACAACGGGGCTTATGGGTGGCTACACCTTC. Its translation: CASSQGTTGLMGGYTF.

CDR3 DNA: TGTGCCAGCTCACCGACGGTTACCTACGAGCAGTACTTC. It specifies CASSPTVTYEQYF. The chain links TRBV18 to TRBJ2-7; no definite D call. CDR3 length: 13 amino acids. Trimming removed 3 bases from V and 2 bases from J, with 8 bases in between. CDR1 is KGHSH, CDR2 LQKENI, per germline.

This chain joins TRBV7-2 and TRBJ2-3; 14 bases are a match to TRBD2. CDR3 length equals 16 residues. V lost 5 bases, J lost 6 bases, and 7 bases stayed unmatched. Germline V gene lookup returns CDR1 SGHTA and CDR2 FQGNSA. This chain's CDR3 is CASSEPTSGRADTQYF. DNA of the CDR3: TGTGCCAGCAGCGAGCCGACTAGCGGGAGGGCGGATACGCAGTATTTT. Using reference TRBV7-2 and TRBJ2-3 for the parts outside the CDR3, the full variable domain is GAGVSQSPSNKVTEKGKDVELRCDPISGHTALYWYRQSLGQGLEFLIYFQGNSAPDKSGLPSDRFSAERTGGSVSTLTIQRTQQEDSAVYLCASSEPTSGRADTQYFGPGTRLTVL.

The chain joins TRBV28 to TRBJ2-3; D unresolved. The CDR3 runs 13 residues. V was trimmed by 6 bases and J by 4 bases, leaving 11 bases between them. Germline CDR1 reads MDHEN; CDR2 reads SYDVKM. The CDR3 nucleotides read TGTGCCAGCAGCCCCGGGTGGGCAGATACGCAGTATTTT. Its protein product is CASSPGWADTQYF.

This rearrangement joins TRBV7-2 to TRBJ2-5, with 9 bases fitting TRBD1. The CDR3 spans 17 residues. Germline assignment: CDR1 SGHTA and CDR2 FQGNSA. J gave up 5 bases and V 2 bases, and 12 bases lay outside the gene matches. CDR3 loop: CASSLSRQGVTGETQYF. CDR3 in DNA: TGTGCCAGCAGCTTATCGCGACAGGGGGTCACGGGTGAGACCCAGTACTTC. Filled out from reference TRBV7-2 and TRBJ2-5, the complete variable domain reads GAGVSQSPSNKVTEKGKDVELRCDPISGHTALYWYRQSLGQGLEFLIYFQGNSAPDKSGLPSDRFSAERTGGSVSTLTIQRTQQEDSAVYLCASSLSRQGVTGETQYFGPGTRLLVL.